One and the same sample provided the 4 T cell receptor beta chains below, sequenced in a study of blood T cell repertoires in COVID-19. Here immunoSEQ multiplex PCR was the method, and the copy in TCRdb shows in-frame clones only, minus some. The repertoire holds roughly 430,000 clones, approximately 88% seen once, with 2% to 2.5% in the top ten. Sequenced material: PBMCs or T cells enriched from blood (not recorded which). These receptors were obtained from a woman aged 40-49 years with acute COVID-19.

This clone was picked up one time. The chain carries TRBV29-1 and TRBJ2-1, with 11 bases lining up with TRBD2. After removal of 6 bases from V and 7 bases from J, the junction contained 14 bases not matched to a gene. This CDR3 has 16 amino acids. From germline, CDR1 is SQVTM and CDR2 ANQGSEA. The CDR3 sequence: CSVTGTSGLNTNEQFF. CDR3 sequence (DNA): TGCAGCGTCACCGGGACTAGCGGATTGAACACGAATGAGCAGTTCTTC.

The rearrangement links TRBV27 to TRBJ1-2; 10 bases agree with TRBD1. V trimming: 5 bases; J trimming: 6 bases; junction bases outside the gene matches: 9. Germline V gene lookup returns CDR1 MNHEY and CDR2 SMNVEV (reference sequence). The CDR3 is 15 residues long. The DNA for the CDR3 is TGTGCCAGCAGTCCCACCCTGGACAGGGGGAATGGCTACACCTTC. Amino acid sequence: CASSPTLDRGNGYTF.

This rearrangement joins TRBV28 to TRBJ2-7, with 7 bases lining up with TRBD1. The trim removed 7 bases at V and 3 bases at J, leaving 12 bases unmatched. The CDR3 totals 15 residues. From germline, CDR1 is MDHEN and CDR2 SYDVKM. CDR3 protein: CASIPQGQGDYEQYF. In DNA, the CDR3 is TGTGCCAGCATTCCACAGGGGCAGGGGGACTACGAGCAGTACTTC. Together with reference TRBV28 and TRBJ2-7, the CDR3 gives the full variable domain: DVKVTQSSRYLVKRTGEKVFLECVQDMDHENMFWYRQDPGLGLRLIYFSYDVKMKEKGDIPEGYSVSREKKERFSLILESASTNQTSMYLCASIPQGQGDYEQYFGPGTRLTVT.

About this clone itself: The sample carries other DNA sequences with the same CDR3. The rearrangement uses TRBV19 and TRBJ1-1; D gene unclear. Deletions cut 4 bases from V and 5 bases from J, with 11 bases between. The CDR3 extends over 13 amino acids. The germline CDR1 and CDR2 sequences are LNHDA and SQIVND (reference sequence). CDR3: CASSTSRGTEAFF. CDR3 in DNA: TGTGCCAGTAGTACTTCTCGGGGAACTGAAGCTTTCTTT.